The rows below give T cell receptor beta chains drawn from one sample of a study of blood T cell repertoires in COVID-19. Only in-frame clones appear in the TCRdb table, and some are missing; sequencing was by immunoSEQ multiplex PCR. The sample comprises 250,000 to 300,000 clones, around 90% of which are singletons, and 2.3% rests with the top ten. The sequencing input was PBMCs or T cells enriched from blood (not recorded which). The receptors originated from a woman in her forties with acute COVID-19. Both conserved end residues are part of each CDR3. D genes are given only for firm matches. The size of a clone is reported for some rows only, either as once, few or many, or as a class for expanded clones.

length	D	size	V	J	DNA	CDR3
13	TRBD1	once	TRBV2	TRBJ2-7	TGTGCCAGCAGTGGGACAGGGGGCAACGAGCAGTACTTC	CASSGTGGNEQYF
15	TRBD1	NA	TRBV7-8	TRBJ1-6	TGTGCCAGCAGCCGGACAGGGGGTTATAATTCACCCCTCCACTTT	CASSRTGGYNSPLHF
11	NA	NA	TRBV30	TRBJ1-1	TGTGCCTGGAGGCGGATCACTGAAGCTTTCTTT	CAWRRITEAFF
16	TRBD2	NA	TRBV24-1	TRBJ2-1	TGTGCCACCAGTGGGACTAGCGGGAGTGCCCCCAATGAGCAGTTCTTC	CATSGTSGSAPNEQFF
13	NA	NA	TRBV28	TRBJ1-6	TGTGCCAGCAGCCAGGTCCGTAATTCACCCCTCCACTTT	CASSQVRNSPLHF
16	NA	NA	TRBV4-1	TRBJ1-2	TGCGCCAGCAGCCCGGCCGGACAAAAGTATAACTATGGCTACACCTTC	CASSPAGQKYNYGYTF
11	TRBD1	NA	TRBV6-5	TRBJ2-7	TGTGCGGAACAGGGGGCCTACGAGCAGTACTTC	CAEQGAYEQYF
13	NA	NA	TRBV5-1	TRBJ2-1	TGCGCCAGCAGCCCACAGGGAAACAATGAGCAGTTCTTC	CASSPQGNNEQFF
15	NA	NA	TRBV2	TRBJ1-4	TGTGCCAGCAGTTCAGAACAGGGAATAGGGGAAAAACTGTTTTTT	CASSSEQGIGEKLFF
15	TRBD1	once	TRBV6-5	TRBJ2-4	TGTGCCAGCACAACAGGGGGATTAGCCAAAAACATTCAGTACTTC	CASTTGGLAKNIQYF
15	TRBD2	NA	TRBV15	TRBJ2-5	TGTGCCACCAGCAGAGGGACTAGCGGGAGGGAGACCCAGTACTTC	CATSRGTSGRETQYF